Detailed here is one T cell receptor (beta chain). The sample originates from a study of regulatory T cells in long-lasting Graves disease. Arm-PCR of CDR3 regions and iRepertoire HTBI primers were used to build TCR beta libraries. TCRdb fed the multiplex PCR reads into MiXCR, producing one record per CDR3 protein. Of 420,000 or so distinct CDR3 sequences in the sample, about 15% were seen once. Time point defined: newly diagnosed GD, antithyroid drugs for less than 3 months. PBMC RNA was the source of the TCR library. CDR1 is SGHDN and CDR2 is FVKESK in the germline V gene. This CDR3 has 15 amino acids. V shed 1 base and J 3 bases; nucleotides not matched to a gene: 5. The same sample was also studied in work on T cells in Graves' hyperthyroidism and ophthalmopathy.

The source is a woman aged 18-30 years with Graves disease. The sample here was peripheral blood mononuclear cells (PBMCs), taken at new diagnosis, from a patient treated with antithyroid drugs. V is TRBV14 and J is TRBJ2-7, with 8 bases fitting TRBD1. This chain's CDR3 is CASSQVRGTGYEQYF. The CDR3 DNA is TGTGCCAGCAGCCAAGTTCGGGGGACAGGCTACGAGCAGTACTTC.